These 21 T cell receptor beta chains share one sample of origin, sequenced in a study of control samples from healthy donors and cancer patients. Repertoires were generated with immunoSEQ multiplex PCR, while TCRdb's copy carries only in-frame clones and drops some. The sample holds about 92,000 clones, around 80% seen once. The material sequenced was blood. The receptors were sampled from a woman aged 60-75 years in good health.

Here the CDR3 DNA reads TGTGCCAGCAGTTTAGGGGGAGAACCATACAATGAGCAGTTCTTC. Protein product: CASSLGGEPYNEQFF. The chain uses TRBV28 and TRBJ2-1; D assignment may be TRBD1 or TRBD2 (5 bases each). Between the trimmed V and J ends, which lost 2 bases and 4 bases, there was a span of 12 bases. The CDR3 runs 15 residues. Germline CDR1 is MDHEN and CDR2 is SYDVKM. The full variable domain, its missing parts supplied by reference TRBV28 and TRBJ2-1, is DVKVTQSSRYLVKRTGEKVFLECVQDMDHENMFWYRQDPGLGLRLIYFSYDVKMKEKGDIPEGYSVSREKKERFSLILESASTNQTSMYLCASSLGGEPYNEQFFGPGTRLTVL.

The chain uses TRBV5-4 and TRBJ1-2; TRBD1 matches at 12 bases. V was pared by 7 bases and J by 7 bases, with 5 bases of the junction left unmatched. Germline CDR1 is SGHNT and CDR2 is YYREEE (reference sequence). The length of the CDR3 is 13 residues. The CDR3 loop is CASGRDRGLGYTF. In DNA, the CDR3 is TGTGCCAGCGGCAGGGACAGGGGGCTTGGCTACACCTTC.

The chain carries TRBV6-4 and TRBJ2-3, with TRBD1 matching over 9 bases. Germline values: CDR1 MRHNA, CDR2 SNTAGT. After removal of 6 bases from V and 4 bases from J, the junction contained 8 bases not matched to a gene. The CDR3 loop spans 15 amino acids. CDR3 nucleotide sequence: TGTGCCAGCAGACAAGACAGGGGGGTTGCAGATACGCAGTATTTT. The encoded protein is CASRQDRGVADTQYF.

The chain carries TRBV4-1 and TRBJ2-5; weak D call: TRBD1 (8 bases). Germline assignment: CDR1 MGHRA and CDR2 YSYEKL. V was clipped by 2 bases and J by 5 bases, with 15 bases between them. The CDR3 loop spans 15 amino acids. As DNA, the CDR3 is TGCGCCAGCAGCCAACTCGGACAGGGAGGGGAGACCCAGTACTTC. This sequence encodes CASSQLGQGGETQYF.

The chain links TRBV10-3 to TRBJ1-2; 9 positions match TRBD1. V was pared by 6 bases and J by 2 bases, with 4 bases of the junction left unmatched. The CDR3 is made up of 14 amino acids. Germline V lookup: CDR1 ENHRY, CDR2 SYGVKD. The CDR3 DNA is TGTGCCATCAGAGGGGACAGGGCGAACTATGGCTACACCTTC. Its translation is CAIRGDRANYGYTF.

The rearrangement joins TRBV4-1 to TRBJ2-5; 12 bases match TRBD1. In germline, CDR1 is MGHRA, CDR2 YSYEKL. Trimming removed 4 bases from V and 5 bases from J; junction bases left unmatched: 8. The CDR3 extends over 16 amino acids. CDR3 region: CASSPAGQGARETQYF. CDR3 coding DNA: TGCGCCAGCAGCCCGGCGGGACAGGGGGCGAGGGAGACCCAGTACTTC.

The chain has TRBV5-1 and TRBJ2-5, with a tentative D call TRBD2 (6 bases). Germline V lookup: CDR1 SGHRS, CDR2 YFSETQ. V lost 2 bases to trimming and J lost 5 bases, with 10 bases between them. This CDR3 has 13 amino acids. The CDR3 DNA reads TGCGCCAGCAGCTTCGGAGGGTGGGAGACCCAGTACTTC. Its translation is CASSFGGWETQYF.

This clone was seen only once. This chain uses TRBV5-1 with TRBJ2-3; 7 positions match TRBD2. Losses at the gene ends were 9 bases for V and 0 bases for J; bases not matched to a gene: 13. The CDR3 has 16 amino acids. The germline V gene encodes CDR1 SGHRS and CDR2 YFSETQ. The CDR3 nucleotides read TGCGCCACCTCTCAGAGTGCGGGGGTTAGCACAGATACGCAGTATTTT. Its protein is CATSQSAGVSTDTQYF. Complete variable domain (other parts from reference TRBV5-1 and TRBJ2-3): KAGVTQTPRYLIKTRGQQVTLSCSPISGHRSVSWYQQTPGQGLQFLFEYFSETQRNKGNFPGRFSGRQFSNSRSEMNVSTLELGDSALYLCATSQSAGVSTDTQYFGPGTRLTVL.

The rearrangement links TRBV5-1 to TRBJ2-7; TRBD2 might be the D (5 bases). CDR1 and CDR2 (germline): SGHRS, YFSETQ. V was trimmed by 2 bases and J by 3 bases, leaving 15 bases between them. This CDR3 is 15 amino acids long. DNA for the CDR3: TGCGCCAGCAGCTTCGCTGGCGGACTGTTCTACGAGCAGTACTTC. It encodes CASSFAGGLFYEQYF.

The table lists this clone with a few counts. The sample contains more than one DNA sequence encoding this CDR3. The genes are TRBV28 and TRBJ2-7, with D perhaps matching TRBD1 or TRBD2 (5 bases each). Between the trimmed V and J ends, which lost 1 base and 2 bases, there was a span of 21 bases. CDR3 length equals 18 residues. The germline gives CDR1 MDHEN, CDR2 SYDVKM. CDR3 nucleotides: TGTGCCAGCAGTTTATCCTGGGCCGGGACGGGTGGGACCTACGAGCAGTACTTC. It is translated as CASSLSWAGTGGTYEQYF. The complete variable domain, with remaining parts taken from reference TRBV28 and TRBJ2-7, reads DVKVTQSSRYLVKRTGEKVFLECVQDMDHENMFWYRQDPGLGLRLIYFSYDVKMKEKGDIPEGYSVSREKKERFSLILESASTNQTSMYLCASSLSWAGTGGTYEQYFGPGTRLTVT.

This rearrangement joins TRBV28 to TRBJ1-3; D remains unclear. V was pared by 4 bases and J by 2 bases, with 9 bases between. Germline V gives CDR1 MDHEN, CDR2 SYDVKM. This CDR3 comprises 14 residues. CDR3 protein: CASSSQSAGNTIYF. The DNA of the CDR3 is TGTGCCAGCAGTTCTCAGAGTGCTGGAAACACCATATATTTT.

This chain joins TRBV20-1 and TRBJ1-1, with D unclear. This CDR3 has 11 amino acids. Germline V gene sequence: CDR1 DFQATT, CDR2 SNEGSKA (reference sequence). Trimming removed 0 bases at V and 8 bases at J, with 7 bases between. The CDR3 sequence: CSAREMGEAFF. The CDR3 DNA follows: TGCAGTGCTAGAGAGATGGGGGAAGCTTTCTTT.

This chain joins TRBV10-3 and TRBJ2-7, with D possibly TRBD1 on 6 matching bases. The CDR3 contains 14 residues. Germline loops: CDR1 ENHRY, CDR2 SYGVKD. V lost 0 bases and J 2 bases, leaving 8 bases between the germline ends. CDR3 residues: CAISESRTAYEQYF. Here the CDR3 DNA reads TGTGCCATCAGTGAGTCAAGGACAGCCTACGAGCAGTACTTC.

This rearrangement joins TRBV7-9 to TRBJ2-7, with D tentatively TRBD2 (6 bases). This CDR3 region has 14 residues. Trimming removed 5 bases from V and 2 bases from J, with 13 bases in between. CDR1 and CDR2 (germline): SEHNR, FQNEAQ (reference sequence). The CDR3 DNA follows: TGTGCCAGCAGCCCAATGGGGGGTCCCTACGAGCAGTACTTC. Translating it yields CASSPMGGPYEQYF.

The chain links TRBV5-4 to TRBJ1-4; D is unclear. The germline V and J ends were trimmed by 0 bases and 8 bases, with 14 bases remaining between them. The CDR3 consists of 15 residues. CDR1 is SGHNT, CDR2 YYREEE, per germline (reference sequence). The CDR3 loop reads CASSLGSVRGEKLFF. The DNA for the CDR3 is TGTGCCAGCAGCTTGGGGTCTGTTCGAGGGGAAAAACTGTTTTTT. The variable domain in full, completed from reference TRBV5-4 and TRBJ1-4, reads ETGVTQSPTHLIKTRGQQVTLRCSSQSGHNTVSWYQQALGQGPQFIFQYYREEENGRGNFPPRFSGLQFPNYSSELNVNALELDDSALYLCASSLGSVRGEKLFFGSGTQLSVL.

The chain links TRBV19 to TRBJ1-4; D call uncertain. Germline V gene data show CDR1 as LNHDA and CDR2 as SQIVND (reference sequence). CDR3 length: 15 residues. Trimming pared 8 bases from V and 2 bases from J, leaving 15 bases between. CDR3 loop: CASFERTSTNEKLFF. The CDR3 nucleotides read TGTGCCAGTTTCGAGAGGACCTCGACTAATGAAAAACTGTTTTTT.

The chain joins TRBV6-5 to TRBJ2-3; the D is unclear. The CDR3 totals 13 residues. Germline V lookup: CDR1 MNHEY, CDR2 SVGAGI. Trimming shortened V by 5 bases and J by 0 bases, and 6 bases separated the two germline ends. The CDR3 loop reads CASSRDSTDTQYF. CDR3 DNA sequence: TGTGCCAGCAGTCGAGACAGCACAGATACGCAGTATTTT.

This chain links TRBV10-3 with TRBJ2-3; a possible D gene is TRBD1 (6 bases). The CDR3 loop spans 15 amino acids. V was shortened by 2 bases and J by 1 base, with 10 bases between the two germline ends. Germline-derived CDR1 and CDR2 are ENHRY and SYGVKD. DNA for the CDR3: TGTGCCATCAGTGAGGGGGGCAGGGGCACAGATACGCAGTATTTT. Translating it yields CAISEGGRGTDTQYF.

The chain recombines TRBV4-2 with TRBJ2-5; D unresolved. The CDR3 contains 16 residues. Germline loops: CDR1 LGHNA, CDR2 YNFKEQ. Trimming stripped 4 bases from V and 2 bases from J, with 17 bases between. The CDR3 nucleotides read TGTGCCAGCAGCCGGGGTACTCTTGGTGGACAAGAGACCCAGTACTTC. Translation gives CASSRGTLGGQETQYF.

This chain uses TRBV14 with TRBJ1-5; no reliable D call. The CDR3 runs 15 residues. CDR1 is SGHDN, CDR2 FVKESK, per germline. With 10 bases removed from V and 0 bases from J, the gap between germline ends came to 16 bases. The CDR3 region is CAMGGRKNSNQPQHF. As DNA, the CDR3 is TGTGCCATGGGTGGACGGAAAAATAGCAATCAGCCCCAGCATTTT.

In this sample, this clone turned up once. The gene calls are TRBV9 and TRBJ1-5; the D gene is possibly TRBD1 (5 bases). Trimming removed 4 bases from V and 0 bases from J, with 11 bases in between. Germline V gene lookup returns CDR1 SGDLS and CDR2 YYNGEE. The CDR3 is 15 residues long. In DNA, the CDR3 is TGTGCCAGCAGCACTGGACATGATAGCAATCAGCCCCAGCATTTT. Translated, it gives CASSTGHDSNQPQHF.